Shown below are 32 T cell receptor beta chains from a single sample sequenced in a study of CD8+ T cells in alopecia areata. RNA was extracted and reverse transcribed into cDNA as the sequencing template. Generated by immunoSEQ multiplex PCR, the TCRdb table keeps only in-frame clones and is missing some. The sample was found to contain 250,000 or so clones, and every one recurs. Using CD4, CD8alpha, NKG2D, NKG2ACE and other markers, pooled cutaneous lymph node cells were sorted. Sequencing used CD4+ T cells sorted from a lymph node. Receptors were obtained from a C3H/HeJ mouse with alopecia areata. The MHC haplotype recorded for the strain is H2-k.

Comments on this clone: Mouse gene names apply. The CDR3 extends 4 residues past the end of the read, so its final part is completed from the germline J gene. Within the sample, other DNA sequences also encode this same CDR3. The chain recombines TRBV19 with TRBJ2-5, with D unclear. The CDR3 sequence is 12 residues long. Per germline, CDR1 FNHDT and CDR2 SITEND (reference sequence). The CDR3 region is CASSIRGDTQYF. The part of the CDR3 DNA that was read is TGTGCCAGCAGTATACGTGGGGAC.

This clone was counted only a few times. The genes are named according to mouse. The CDR3 sequence is CASSQEQQGGSDYTF. Partial CDR3 DNA: TGTGCCAGCAGCCAAGAACAACAGGGAGGCTCC. This chain links TRBV5 with TRBJ1-2, with a weak D call TRBD1 (6 bases). The sequenced fragment ends 4 residues before the CDR3 boundary, so the rest is inferred from the germline J gene. V gave up 0 bases and J gave up 4 bases, with 12 bases separating them. Germline V gene sequence: CDR1 LGHNA, CDR2 YNLKQL (reference sequence). The CDR3 has 15 residues.

This clone was counted a few times. Gene names follow the mouse nomenclature. The read falls 4 residues short of the CDR3 end, and the missing part is taken from the germline J gene. V usage is TRBV19 and J usage is TRBJ2-1; a possible D gene is TRBD1 (6 bases). The CDR3 spans 14 residues. V was trimmed by 0 bases and J by 5 bases, leaving 9 bases between them. Germline CDR1 reads FNHDT; CDR2 reads SITEND (reference sequence). The CDR3 DNA, read in part, is TGTGCCAGCAGTATAGCGGAGGGGGATGCT. Translation gives CASSIAEGDA. In full, the CDR3 reads CASSIAEGDAEQFF. The whole variable domain, filled in from reference TRBV19 and TRBJ2-1, reads GGIITQTPKFLIGQEGQKLTLKCQQNFNHDTMYWYRQDSGKGLRLIYYSITENDLQKGDLSEGYDASREKKSSFSLTVTSAQKNEMAVFLCASSIAEGDAEQFFGPGTRLTVL.

Only a few counts were recorded for this clone. Mouse gene names and germline throughout. Coverage ceases 4 residues before the CDR3 finishes, and the germline J gene fills in the end. The rearrangement links TRBV26 to TRBJ2-4; 12 nucleotides line up with TRBD1. The CDR3 loop spans 13 amino acids. Germline assignment: CDR1 KGHPV and CDR2 FQNQEV (reference sequence). The CDR3 here is CAIPGQGANTLYF. Partial CDR3 DNA: TGTGCCATCCCGGGACAGGGGGCAAAC.

As to this clone: Gene names and germline refer to mouse. The read gets to within 4 residues of the CDR3 end, and the germline J gene fills in the rest. V usage is TRBV13-1 and J usage is TRBJ1-1, with TRBD1 identical over 7 bases. Per the germline V gene, CDR1 is NSHNY and CDR2 is SYGAGN. The CDR3 consists of 14 residues. Trimming removed 3 bases from V and 0 bases from J; junction bases left unmatched: 2. CDR3 bases read: TGTGCCAGCAGTGGCAGGGGGACAAACACA. It is translated as CASSGRGTNT. The complete CDR3 protein is CASSGRGTNTEVFF.

Comment on this clone: Each gene name is a mouse one. The read falls 4 residues short of the CDR3 end, and the missing part is taken from the germline J gene. V and J are TRBV3 and TRBJ2-5, with 10 bases that match TRBD2. Per germline, CDR1 SNHLY and CDR2 FYNGKV (reference sequence). The CDR3 consists of 13 residues. CDR3 bases read: TGTGCCAGCAGCAAGGGACTGGGGGAC. It specifies CASSKGLGD. The entire CDR3 sequence reads CASSKGLGDTQYF.

On this clone: The listed genes are named as in mouse. The read gets to within 4 residues of the CDR3 end, and the germline J gene fills in the rest. This sequence joins TRBV5 and TRBJ2-3; TRBD1 agrees at 7 bases. This CDR3 is 14 amino acids long. The V segment lost 5 bases and the J segment 0 bases; nucleotides outside the gene matches: 2. Per the germline V gene, CDR1 is LGHNA and CDR2 is YNLKQL (reference sequence). CDR3 bases read: TGTGCCAGCAGCGGGACAGAAAGTGCAGAA. Protein product: CASSGTESAE. The full CDR3 protein is CASSGTESAETLYF.

Worth noting for this clone: Germline and genes here are mouse. The sequenced fragment ends 4 residues before the CDR3 boundary, so the rest is inferred from the germline J gene. The V gene is TRBV31, the J gene TRBJ2-1, with TRBD1 identical over 7 bases. CDR1 and CDR2 from the germline V gene are GKSSPN and SITVG. Losses at the gene ends were 1 base for V and 5 bases for J; bases not matched to a gene: 5. The CDR3 length is 14 residues. This chain's CDR3 is CAWSHRGEDAEQFF. Partial CDR3 DNA: TGTGCCTGGAGTCACAGGGGAGAGGATGCT.

This clone was counted between two and nine times. The genes are named according to mouse. The sequenced part of the CDR3 DNA is TGTGCCAGCAGTTTGGGGGGGGTCTATGCT. Residues: CASSLGGVYA. The whole CDR3 region reads CASSLGGVYAEQFF. The chain employs TRBV14 and TRBJ2-1; TRBD2 agrees at 7 bases. With the read ending 4 residues before the CDR3 end, the germline J gene is used to fill in that end. With 2 bases clipped from V and 3 bases from J, the junction kept 2 bases outside the gene matches. Germline CDR1 and CDR2: SGHDT and FRDEAV. CDR3 length: 14 residues.

This clone was seen more than once but under ten times. Genes and germline come from the mouse. The read halts 4 residues ahead of the CDR3 end, with the missing end drawn from the germline J gene. The rearrangement links TRBV13-1 to TRBJ2-1, with 7 bases aligning to TRBD1. There are 14 residues in the CDR3. The junction had 3 bases not matched to a gene; V was cut back by 5 bases and J by 1 base. In germline, CDR1 is NSHNY, CDR2 SYGAGN. The CDR3 spells CASSQGQNYAEQFF. CDR3 DNA (partial): TGTGCCAGCAGCCAGGGACAGAACTATGCT.

In its sample, this clone was seen a few times. Gene names denote mouse genes. The read halts 4 residues ahead of the CDR3 end, with the missing end drawn from the germline J gene. The genes are TRBV5 and TRBJ2-7; 7 nucleotides line up with TRBD1. The CDR3 has 14 amino acids. Per the germline V gene, CDR1 is LGHNA and CDR2 is YNLKQL (reference sequence). The CDR3 sequence: CASSQQTGPYEQYF. The covered CDR3 bases are TGTGCCAGCAGCCAACAGACAGGGCCGTAT.

Comment on this clone: The gene symbols are mouse symbols. The read terminates 4 residues before the CDR3 end, so the remaining end is supplied by the germline J gene. The chain has TRBV13-3 and TRBJ2-2; D perhaps matches TRBD1 (6 bases). From germline, CDR1 is NNHDY and CDR2 SYVADS. V was pared by 7 bases and J by 0 bases, with 10 bases between. The length of the CDR3 is 14 residues. Here the CDR3 reads CASPGQSNTGQLYF. The sequenced part of the CDR3 DNA is TGTGCCAGCCCGGGACAATCAAACACCGGG.

A word on this clone: The gene symbols are mouse symbols. The read ends 4 residues shy of where the CDR3 ends; the end is completed using the germline J gene. The chain recombines TRBV1 with TRBJ2-1, with D perhaps matching TRBD1 (6 bases). Trimming took off 0 bases at V and 3 bases at J, with 9 bases between the two ends. Germline V CDR1 and CDR2: NSQYPW, LRSPGD (reference sequence). The CDR3 loop spans 15 amino acids. The CDR3 loop is CTCSADPRGYAEQFF. CDR3 bases read: TGCACCTGCAGTGCAGATCCCAGGGGCTATGCT.

Turning to this clone: Gene names refer to mouse genes. Within the sample, other DNA sequences also encode this same CDR3. CDR3 bases read: TGCACCTGCAGTGCACTGGGGGACCAAGAC. Its translation is CTCSALGDQD. The full-length CDR3 reads as CTCSALGDQDTQYF. The chain joins TRBV1 to TRBJ2-5, with 7 bases identical to TRBD2. The CDR3 end lies 4 residues beyond the end of the read and is filled in from the germline J gene. CDR1 NSQYPW and CDR2 LRSPGD come from the germline V gene (reference sequence). The CDR3 contains 14 residues. Losses at the gene ends were 2 bases for V and 1 base for J; bases not matched to a gene: 0. The full variable domain, completed using reference TRBV1 and TRBJ2-5, is VTLLEQNPRWRLVPRGQAVNLRCILKNSQYPWMSWYQQDLQKQLQWLFTLRSPGDKEVKSLPGADYLATRVTDTELRLQVANMSQGRTLYCTCSALGDQDTQYFGPGTRLLVL.

Regarding this clone: The genes and germline here are from mouse. Read sequence stops 4 residues before the CDR3 end, and the germline J gene provides the missing end. The chain uses TRBV17 and TRBJ2-2, with a tentative D call TRBD1 (5 bases). Germline V gives CDR1 MNHDT, CDR2 YYDKIL. This CDR3 contains 13 residues. The ends were cut back, 4 bases at V and 3 bases at J, with 6 bases in the middle. The CDR3 bases that were read are TGTGCTAGCAGTACAGGGTACACCGGG. Translated: CASSTGYTG. The whole CDR3 sequence is CASSTGYTGQLYF.

This clone was detected only a few times. Mouse germline and gene names are used. Read coverage stops 4 residues before the CDR3 terminus; the germline J gene supplies the remainder. J is TRBJ1-2 and V is TRBV13-2; D gene unclear. V gave up 3 bases and J gave up 0 bases, with 3 bases separating them. This CDR3 has 12 amino acids. Germline V gives CDR1 NNHNN, CDR2 SYGAGS (reference sequence). The CDR3 DNA, read in part, is TGTGCCAGCGGTGTGTCAAACTCC. Translation gives CASGVSNS. The full CDR3 protein is CASGVSNSDYTF.

In its sample, this clone was seen a few times. Gene labels here are mouse ones. The CDR3 end is not reached by the read, which stops 3 residues before it; the germline J gene fills it in. The J gene is TRBJ1-6, the V gene TRBV31; a weak D match, TRBD1 (6 bases). TRBJ1-6 is given ORF status, its function remaining uncertain. Germline assignment: CDR1 GKSSPN and CDR2 SITVG. The V end lost 2 bases, the J end lost 0 bases, and 8 bases lay between the germline ends. The CDR3 length is 15 residues. This chain's CDR3 is CAWSEQGSYNSPLYF. The CDR3 DNA, read in part, is TGTGCCTGGAGTGAACAGGGTTCCTATAATTCGCCC.

Turning to this clone: Mouse germline and gene names are used. With the read ending 4 residues before the CDR3 end, the germline J gene is used to fill in that end. The chain carries TRBV13-3 and TRBJ2-4, with TRBD2 matching over 9 bases. The trim removed 3 bases at V and 1 base at J, leaving 3 bases unmatched. Germline V CDR1 and CDR2: NNHDY, SYVADS. This CDR3 is 15 amino acids long. Partial CDR3 DNA: TGTGCCAGCAGTGCGCTGGGGGGGGGTCAAAAC. This translates into CASSALGGGQN. In full, the CDR3 is CASSALGGGQNTLYF.

This clone was counted between two and nine times. Germline and genes: mouse. Read sequence stops 4 residues before the CDR3 end, and the germline J gene provides the missing end. The chain combines TRBV17 with TRBJ2-7; D is possibly TRBD1 (6 bases). V shed 0 bases and J shed 3 bases, with 12 bases lying between them. The CDR3 runs to 15 residues. The germline V gene has CDR1 MNHDT and CDR2 YYDKIL. The part of the CDR3 DNA that was read is TGTGCTAGCAGTAGAGATCTGGGACAAAACTAT. It encodes CASSRDLGQNY. The CDR3, in full, reads CASSRDLGQNYEQYF.

This clone has a count of ten or more. The listed genes are named as in mouse. The read gets to within 4 residues of the CDR3 end, and the germline J gene fills in the rest. Other DNA sequences of this sample code for an identical CDR3. The chain employs TRBV31 and TRBJ2-3; D is ambiguous. This CDR3 region has 12 residues. Germline V CDR1 and CDR2: GKSSPN, SITVG. Between the trimmed V and J ends, which lost 0 bases and 0 bases, there was a span of 1 base. The sequenced part of the CDR3 DNA is TGTGCCTGGAGTCTCAGTGCAGAA. This gives the protein CAWSLSAE. The full-length CDR3 reads as CAWSLSAETLYF.

This clone was observed a few times. Mouse gene names apply. The sequence runs out 4 residues before the end of the CDR3; the remainder is reconstructed from the germline J gene. This sample also contains other DNA sequences that code for the same CDR3. The J gene is TRBJ2-1, the V gene TRBV19, with unresolved D. The V end was cut by 3 bases, the J end by 4 bases, with 2 bases between. CDR1 and CDR2 from the germline V gene are FNHDT and SITEND (reference sequence). There are 11 residues in the CDR3. The CDR3 bases that were read are TGTGCCAGCAGTAAGTATGCT. Its translation is CASSKYA. The CDR3, in full, reads CASSKYAEQFF.

Ten or more counts support this clone. Germline and genes: mouse. Sequencing ends 4 residues short of the CDR3 end; the germline J gene provides the rest. The sample contains more than one DNA sequence encoding this CDR3. The chain links TRBV13-1 to TRBJ2-5; weak D call: TRBD2 (6 bases). From germline, CDR1 is NSHNY and CDR2 SYGAGN. V was cut by 2 bases and J by 3 bases, with 7 bases left in between. This CDR3 spans 13 amino acids. Incomplete CDR3 DNA: TGTGCCAGCAGTGACTGGGGACAAGAC. Encoded protein: CASSDWGQD. The whole CDR3 sequence is CASSDWGQDTQYF.

As regards this clone: Germline and genes: mouse. The sequenced part of the CDR3 DNA is TGTGCTAGCAGTTTATCGTGGCAGGGCGCAAACTCC. Translated: CASSLSWQGANS. In full, the CDR3 reads CASSLSWQGANSDYTF. The chain links TRBV29 to TRBJ1-2; D is perhaps TRBD1 (5 bases). The CDR3 end lies 4 residues beyond the end of the read and is filled in from the germline J gene. This CDR3 comprises 16 residues. Between the trimmed V and J ends, which lost 0 bases and 0 bases, there was a span of 11 bases. Looked up from germline, CDR1 is MSHET and CDR2 is SYDVDS.

A word on this clone: Gene names follow the mouse nomenclature. The CDR3 is cut off 4 residues early in the read; its end comes from the germline J gene. V gene TRBV19 combines with J gene TRBJ2-7; the D gene is possibly TRBD1 (5 bases). This CDR3 region has 13 residues. Germline V gene sequence: CDR1 FNHDT, CDR2 SITEND (reference sequence). The chain's CDR3 is CASSIPGRYEQYF. CDR3 DNA (partial): TGTGCCAGCAGTATACCAGGGCGTTAT. Using reference TRBV19 and TRBJ2-7 for the parts outside the CDR3, the full variable domain is GGIITQTPKFLIGQEGQKLTLKCQQNFNHDTMYWYRQDSGKGLRLIYYSITENDLQKGDLSEGYDASREKKSSFSLTVTSAQKNEMAVFLCASSIPGRYEQYFGPGTRLTVL.

As to this clone: The gene names given are mouse names. The read ends 4 residues before the CDR3 terminus; that terminus is restored from the germline J gene. At the DNA level, this CDR3 is encoded by other sequences in the same sample as well. The rearrangement uses TRBV19 and TRBJ2-1; 7 positions agree with TRBD1. The germline V gene encodes CDR1 FNHDT and CDR2 SITEND (reference sequence). The CDR3 contains 13 residues. The junction had 5 bases not matched to a gene; V was cut back by 6 bases and J by 5 bases. This chain's CDR3 is CASIRTGDAEQFF. CDR3 DNA, as far as it was read: TGTGCCAGCATACGGACAGGAGATGCT.

A word on this clone: Gene names and germline refer to mouse. The sequence runs out 4 residues before the end of the CDR3; the remainder is reconstructed from the germline J gene. The rearrangement uses TRBV13-3 and TRBJ2-2, with D possibly TRBD1 on 6 matching bases. Looked up from germline, CDR1 is NNHDY and CDR2 is SYVADS. The CDR3 is 13 amino acids. The CDR3 loop is CASSDHRVGQLYF. The DNA read from the CDR3 is TGTGCCAGCAGTGACCACAGGGTCGGG.

This clone occurred a few times. Mouse names are used for the genes. The read terminates 4 residues before the CDR3 end, so the remaining end is supplied by the germline J gene. This chain connects TRBV5 to TRBJ2-5; TRBD2 matches 12 bases. The CDR3 covers 17 residues. Germline CDR1 reads LGHNA; CDR2 reads YNLKQL (reference sequence). CDR3 bases read: TGTGCCAGCAGCCAAACCGGGACTGGGGGGTTGGAAGAC. It codes for CASSQTGTGGLED. The CDR3 reads in full as CASSQTGTGGLEDTQYF.

This clone has ten or more counts. The germline and genes are mouse ones. The CDR3 goes on 4 residues after the read ends, and that part is filled in from the germline J gene. The same CDR3 is also encoded by other DNA sequences in this sample. The J gene is TRBJ2-1, the V gene TRBV17; 8 nucleotides align to TRBD2. J was trimmed by 3 bases and V by 2 bases; bases with no gene match: 0. CDR1 and CDR2 from the germline V gene are MNHDT and YYDKIL. This CDR3 comprises 14 residues. This CDR3 reads CASSRLGGYAEQFF. CDR3 bases read: TGTGCTAGCAGTAGACTGGGGGGCTATGCT.

A few counts support this clone. Gene names refer to mouse genes. Sequencing ends 4 residues short of the CDR3 end; the germline J gene provides the rest. The chain carries TRBV13-1 and TRBJ2-5; 8 bases align to TRBD1. The germline gives CDR1 NSHNY, CDR2 SYGAGN. This CDR3 region has 14 residues. CDR3 bases read: TGTGCCAGCAGTGGACAGGGGAGTCTAGAC. Its protein is CASSGQGSLD. The whole CDR3 reads CASSGQGSLDTQYF.

The sample holds a few counts of this clone. Genes here carry mouse names. The read falls 4 residues short of the CDR3 end, and the missing part is taken from the germline J gene. The genes are TRBV13-3 and TRBJ2-1; weak D call: TRBD2 (7 bases). CDR1 and CDR2 (germline): NNHDY, SYVADS. V was shortened by 3 bases and J by 6 bases, with 16 bases between the two germline ends. The CDR3 consists of 15 residues. The CDR3 reads CASSGPGGAGAEQFF. The sequenced CDR3 bases are TGTGCCAGCAGTGGTCCGGGGGGCGCGGGTGCT.

In this sample, this clone turned up a few times. Germline and genes here are mouse. The read ends 4 residues early relative to the CDR3; the germline J gene fills the gap. The gene calls are TRBV2 and TRBJ1-2; 7 positions match TRBD1. The CDR3 is made up of 15 amino acids. V was clipped by 0 bases and J by 3 bases; unmatched bases: 4. Germline values: CDR1 LGHNA, CDR2 YSYQKL. Incomplete CDR3 DNA: TGTGCCAGCAGCCAAGATGCCGGACAGGACTCC. The encoded protein is CASSQDAGQDS. The entire CDR3 protein reads CASSQDAGQDSDYTF.

The sample holds a few counts of this clone. The listed genes are named as in mouse. Other DNA sequences from this sample encode an identical CDR3 as well. The CDR3 DNA, read in part, is TGTGCCAGCAGTGATGCAAGGGGATCAAACACCGGG. Residues: CASSDARGSNTG. In full, the CDR3 is CASSDARGSNTGQLYF. The chain employs TRBV13-1 and TRBJ2-2, with a tentative D call TRBD1 (5 bases). The read is 4 residues too short to cover the CDR3 end, so that end is filled in from the germline J gene. The germline gives CDR1 NSHNY, CDR2 SYGAGN. The CDR3 contains 16 residues. Deletions cut 0 bases from V and 0 bases from J, with 9 bases between.